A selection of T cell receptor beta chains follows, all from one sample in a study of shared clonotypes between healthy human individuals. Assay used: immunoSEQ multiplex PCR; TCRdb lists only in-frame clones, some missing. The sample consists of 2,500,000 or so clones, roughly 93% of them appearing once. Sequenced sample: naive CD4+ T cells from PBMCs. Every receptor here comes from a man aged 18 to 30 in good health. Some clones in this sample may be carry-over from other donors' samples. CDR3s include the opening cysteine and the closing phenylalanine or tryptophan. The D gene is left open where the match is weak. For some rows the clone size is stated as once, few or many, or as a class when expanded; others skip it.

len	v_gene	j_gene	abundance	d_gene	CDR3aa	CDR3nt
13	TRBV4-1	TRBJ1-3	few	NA	CASSSTAGNTIYF	TGCGCCAGCAGTTCAACAGCTGGAAACACCATATATTTT
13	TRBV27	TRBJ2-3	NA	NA	CASSFLSTDTQYF	TGTGCCAGCAGTTTTTTAAGCACAGATACGCAGTATTTT
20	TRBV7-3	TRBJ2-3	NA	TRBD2	CASSFIPSGRRGWGTDTQYF	TGTGCCAGCAGCTTCATCCCGAGCGGGAGAAGGGGATGGGGCACAGATACGCAGTATTTT
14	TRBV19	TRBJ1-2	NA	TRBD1	CASSILAGGYGYTF	TGTGCCAGTAGTATATTGGCAGGGGGCTACGGCTACACCTTC
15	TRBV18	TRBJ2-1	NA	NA	CASSPLRVGDNEQFF	TGTGCCAGCTCACCACTGCGGGTGGGGGACAATGAGCAGTTCTTC
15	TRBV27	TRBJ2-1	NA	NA	CASSFLRAGSHEQFF	TGTGCCAGCAGTTTTCTCCGGGCAGGGTCCCATGAGCAGTTCTTC
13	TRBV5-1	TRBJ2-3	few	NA	CASSLGHTDTQYF	TGCGCCAGCAGCTTGGGCCACACAGATACGCAGTATTTT
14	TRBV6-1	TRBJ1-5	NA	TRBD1	CASRNRQGVGPQHF	TGTGCCAGCAGAAATCGACAGGGTGTAGGGCCCCAGCATTTT
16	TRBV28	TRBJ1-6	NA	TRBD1	CASSPLGTGRNSPLHF	TGTGCCAGCAGTCCCCTGGGGACAGGGAGGAATTCACCCCTCCACTTT
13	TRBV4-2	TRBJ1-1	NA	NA	CASSFTQNTEAFF	TGTGCCAGCAGCTTTACGCAGAACACTGAAGCTTTCTTT
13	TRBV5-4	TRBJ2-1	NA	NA	CASSLVSSGEQFF	TGTGCCAGCAGCTTGGTCTCCTCAGGGGAGCAGTTCTTC
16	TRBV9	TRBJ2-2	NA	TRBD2	CASSAQTSRNTGELFF	TGTGCCAGCAGCGCACAGACTAGCAGGAACACCGGGGAGCTGTTTTTT
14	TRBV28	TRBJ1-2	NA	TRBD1	CASRAFGQGGGYTF	TGTGCCAGCAGAGCCTTCGGACAGGGAGGTGGCTACACCTTC
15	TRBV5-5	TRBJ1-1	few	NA	CASSLAEGLNTEAFF	TGTGCCAGCAGCTTGGCTGAGGGACTGAACACTGAAGCTTTCTTT
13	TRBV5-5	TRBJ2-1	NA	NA	CASSFPRPHEQFF	TGTGCCAGCAGCTTCCCCCGCCCGCATGAGCAGTTCTTC
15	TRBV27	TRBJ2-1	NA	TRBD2	CASSLTSGFGIGQFF	TGTGCCAGCAGTTTGACTAGCGGTTTCGGTATTGGGCAGTTCTTC
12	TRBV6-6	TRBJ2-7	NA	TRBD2	CASSAWTSEQYF	TGTGCCAGCAGTGCCTGGACTAGCGAGCAGTACTTC
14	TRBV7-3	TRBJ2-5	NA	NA	CASSLSGSGETQYF	TGTGCCAGCAGCTTAAGTGGTAGCGGAGAGACCCAGTACTTC
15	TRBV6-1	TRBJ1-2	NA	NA	CASTQVYRVGYGYTF	TGTGCCAGCACCCAGGTTTACAGGGTAGGGTATGGCTACACCTTC
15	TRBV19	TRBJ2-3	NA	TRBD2	CASTTLAAGADTQYF	TGTGCCAGTACCACTCTAGCGGCGGGGGCAGATACGCAGTATTTT
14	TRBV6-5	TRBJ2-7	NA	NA	CASSLNRVSNEQYF	TGTGCCAGCTCCCTCAACAGGGTTTCAAACGAGCAGTACTTC
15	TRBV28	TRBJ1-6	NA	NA	CASTTARWIDSPLHF	TGTGCCAGCACCACAGCCCGGTGGATAGATTCACCCCTCCACTTT
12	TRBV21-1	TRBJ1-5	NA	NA	CAGWTGGGPQHF	TGTGCCGGCTGGACAGGGGGAGGGCCCCAGCATTTT
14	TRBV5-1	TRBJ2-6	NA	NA	CTSRRGPGANVLTF	TGCACCAGCAGACGAGGACCTGGGGCCAACGTCCTGACTTTC
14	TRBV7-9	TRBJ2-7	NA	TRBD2	CASSMLAGVYEQYF	TGTGCCAGCAGCATGCTAGCGGGAGTCTACGAGCAGTACTTC
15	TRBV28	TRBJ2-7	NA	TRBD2	CASRRGLAGPYEQYF	TGTGCCAGCAGACGAGGACTAGCGGGGCCCTACGAGCAGTACTTC
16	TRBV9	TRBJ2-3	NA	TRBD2	CASSVDPAGPTDTQYF	TGTGCCAGCAGCGTAGATCCAGCGGGACCCACAGATACGCAGTATTTT
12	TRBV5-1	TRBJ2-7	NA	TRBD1	CASLDRAYEQYF	TGCGCCAGTTTGGACAGGGCCTACGAGCAGTACTTC
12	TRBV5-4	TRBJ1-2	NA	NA	CASSSGSYGYTF	TGTGCCAGCAGCTCGGGATCTTATGGCTACACCTTC
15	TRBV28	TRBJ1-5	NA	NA	CASSSGPGRNQPQHF	TGTGCCAGCAGTTCCGGCCCGGGTCGAAATCAGCCCCAGCATTTT
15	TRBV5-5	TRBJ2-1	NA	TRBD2	CASSLGLAGYNEQFF	TGTGCCAGCAGCCTGGGACTAGCGGGATACAATGAGCAGTTCTTC
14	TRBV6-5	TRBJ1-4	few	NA	CASSYRQFNEKLFF	TGTGCCAGCAGTTACAGGCAGTTTAATGAAAAACTGTTTTTT
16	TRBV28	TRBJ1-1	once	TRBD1	CASSLVTGGARFEAFF	TGTGCCAGCAGTTTGGTCACAGGGGGCGCTCGGTTTGAAGCTTTCTTT
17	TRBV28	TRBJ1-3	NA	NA	CASSSSGLDFSGNTIYF	TGTGCCAGCAGTTCCTCAGGGCTTGACTTCTCTGGAAACACCATATATTTT
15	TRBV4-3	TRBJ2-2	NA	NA	CASSQDRANTGELFF	TGCGCCAGCAGCCAAGACCGGGCGAACACCGGGGAGCTGTTTTTT
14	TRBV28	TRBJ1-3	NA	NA	CASSWLNSGNTIYF	TGTGCCAGCAGTTGGCTGAACTCTGGAAACACCATATATTTT
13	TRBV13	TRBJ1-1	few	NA	CASSSWGGTEAFF	TGTGCCAGCAGCTCTTGGGGTGGCACTGAAGCTTTCTTT
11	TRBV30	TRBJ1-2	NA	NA	CAWSEADGYTF	TGTGCCTGGAGCGAGGCAGATGGCTACACCTTC
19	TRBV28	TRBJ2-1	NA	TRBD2	CASSYRTSGRAGASNEQFF	TGTGCCAGCTCTTACAGGACTAGCGGGAGGGCCGGGGCTAGCAATGAGCAGTTCTTC
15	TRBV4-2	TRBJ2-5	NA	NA	CASSQDRGTQETQYF	TGTGCCAGCAGCCAAGATCGGGGGACCCAAGAGACCCAGTACTTC
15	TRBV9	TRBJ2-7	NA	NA	CASSVGGLPACEQYF	TGTGCCAGCAGCGTAGGGGGTTTACCGGCCTGCGAGCAGTACTTC
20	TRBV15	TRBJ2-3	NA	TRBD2	CATSRDPGTSGLPLTDTQYF	TGTGCCACCAGCAGAGACCCCGGGACTAGCGGCCTCCCCCTAACAGATACGCAGTATTTT
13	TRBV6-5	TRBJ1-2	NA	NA	CASSYGEGYGYTF	TGTGCCAGCAGTTACGGGGAGGGCTATGGCTACACCTTC
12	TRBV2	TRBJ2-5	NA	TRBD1	CATRDRGETQYF	TGTGCCACCAGGGACAGGGGAGAGACCCAGTACTTC
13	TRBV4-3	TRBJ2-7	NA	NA	CASSQGTRLEQYF	TGCGCCAGCAGCCAAGGGACACGGTTAGAGCAGTACTTC
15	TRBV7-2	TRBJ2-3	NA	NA	CASSLPGARADTQYF	TGTGCCAGCAGCCTCCCCGGCGCCCGAGCGGATACGCAGTATTTT
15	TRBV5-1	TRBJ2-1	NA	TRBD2	CASSPLTSGSHEQFF	TGCGCCAGCAGCCCTTTGACTAGCGGGAGCCATGAGCAGTTCTTC
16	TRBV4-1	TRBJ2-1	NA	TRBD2	CASSQGTSGRFNEQFF	TGCGCCAGCAGCCAGGGGACTAGCGGGAGATTCAATGAGCAGTTCTTC
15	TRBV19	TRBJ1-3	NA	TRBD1	CASKDRANSGNTIYF	TGTGCCAGTAAGGACAGGGCTAACTCTGGAAACACCATATATTTT
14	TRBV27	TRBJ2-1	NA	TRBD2	CASRIAGDYNEQFF	TGTGCCAGCAGAATAGCGGGAGACTACAATGAGCAGTTCTTC
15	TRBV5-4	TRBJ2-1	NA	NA	CASSTWGSGYNEQFF	TGTGCCAGCAGCACATGGGGGAGCGGTTACAATGAGCAGTTCTTC
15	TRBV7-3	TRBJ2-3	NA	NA	CASSPGDSITDTQYF	TGTGCCAGCAGCCCCGGGGACTCGATCACAGATACGCAGTATTTT
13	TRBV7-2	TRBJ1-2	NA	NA	CASSFIGGAGYTF	TGTGCCAGCAGCTTCATAGGAGGGGCTGGCTACACCTTC
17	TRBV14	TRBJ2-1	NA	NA	CASSQDWAGRGVNEQFF	TGTGCCAGCAGCCAAGATTGGGCCGGGAGAGGTGTCAATGAGCAGTTCTTC
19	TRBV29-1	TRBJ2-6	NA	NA	CSVEDFRAGGISGANVLTF	TGCAGCGTTGAAGATTTCAGGGCCGGAGGTATCTCTGGGGCCAACGTCCTGACTTTC